The rows below give T cell receptor beta chains drawn from one sample of a study of ipilimumab plus nivolumab after autologous stem cell transplantation. Only in-frame clones appear in the TCRdb table, and some are missing; sequencing was by immunoSEQ multiplex PCR. The table has about 16,000 clones, about 81% seen once. The sequences come from PBMCs, collected in a trial of ipilimumab plus nivolumab as post-transplant consolidation. The receptors here all came from a male donor with diffuse large B-cell lymphoma. The CDR3 runs from the conserved cysteine through the conserved F or W. The D gene is left open where the match is weak. The size entry is marked missing in some rows and otherwise reads once, few, many or a size class.

clone size	J gene	V gene	D gene	CDR3 protein	CDR3 DNA
once	TRBJ2-5	TRBV7-2	.	CASSLGWGQETQYF	TGTGCCAGCAGCTTAGGCTGGGGCCAAGAGACCCAGTACTTC
.	TRBJ2-2	TRBV12-5	TRBD2	CASGLVLGGVGELFF	TGTGCTAGTGGTTTGGTACTTGGGGGGGTCGGGGAGCTGTTTTTT
few	TRBJ2-7	TRBV27	TRBD1	CASSPNRGVQYF	TGTGCCAGCAGTCCCAACAGGGGTGTGCAGTACTTC
.	TRBJ1-1	TRBV13	.	CASRASGFSAFF	TGTGCCAGCAGGGCCTCTGGGTTTTCGGCTTTCTTT
.	TRBJ2-1	TRBV28	TRBD2	CASSPLAGGEYNEQFF	TGTGCCAGCAGTCCCCTAGCGGGGGGAGAGTACAATGAGCAGTTCTTC
.	TRBJ1-2	TRBV15	.	CATSRGALRNGYTF	TGTGCCACCAGCAGAGGGGCCCTAAGGAATGGCTACACCTTC
.	TRBJ1-4	TRBV19	TRBD1	CASSGDSLNEKLFF	TGTGCCAGTAGTGGGGACAGCCTAAATGAAAAACTGTTTTTT
.	TRBJ1-4	TRBV7-9	.	CASSSADGGEKLFF	TGTGCCAGCAGCTCTGCGGACGGTGGGGAAAAACTGTTTTTT
.	TRBJ2-7	TRBV19	TRBD1	CASSIVPHRGEQYF	TGTGCCAGTAGTATAGTCCCACACAGGGGCGAGCAGTACTTC
.	TRBJ1-1	TRBV30	.	CAWSVLSWTEAFF	TGTGCCTGGAGTGTACTGAGTTGGACTGAAGCTTTCTTT
.	TRBJ1-1	TRBV5-1	TRBD1	CASRGTAKTNTEAFF	TGCGCCAGCAGGGGGACAGCTAAAACGAACACTGAAGCTTTCTTT
.	TRBJ1-1	TRBV6-5	.	CASKEVAEAFF	TGTGCCAGCAAGGAGGTGGCTGAAGCTTTCTTT
.	TRBJ2-7	TRBV6-1	.	CASSEYFFNYEQYF	TGTGCCAGCAGTGAATACTTCTTCAACTACGAGCAGTACTTC
.	TRBJ1-5	TRBV27	.	CASSPPGLGNQPQHF	TGTGCCAGCAGTCCCCCAGGGTTGGGGAATCAGCCCCAGCATTTT
.	TRBJ2-3	TRBV6-5	.	CASSSADTQYF	TGTGCCAGCAGTTCAGCAGATACGCAGTATTTT
.	TRBJ2-7	TRBV6-1	TRBD1	CASSDPRQGETYEQYF	TGTGCCAGCAGTGACCCCCGACAGGGGGAGACCTACGAGCAGTACTTC
.	TRBJ1-6	TRBV7-6	.	CASSPGQRYNSPLHF	TGTGCCAGCAGCCCAGGACAGAGGTATAATTCACCCCTCCACTTT
.	TRBJ2-5	TRBV6-6	.	CASSAGYEETQYF	TGTGCCAGCAGCGCGGGATACGAAGAGACCCAGTACTTC
.	TRBJ2-7	TRBV4-3	.	CASSRDRSYEQYF	TGCGCCAGCAGCCGAGACAGGTCCTACGAGCAGTACTTC
.	TRBJ2-1	TRBV4-2	.	CASSQLDSDNEQFF	TGTGCCAGCAGCCAACTGGACAGTGACAATGAGCAGTTCTTC
.	TRBJ1-5	TRBV27	.	CASSLQSGSNQPQHF	TGTGCCAGCAGTTTACAGTCAGGGTCCAACCAGCCCCAGCATTTT
.	TRBJ2-1	TRBV19	.	CASSIEGSSYNEQFF	TGTGCCAGTAGTATAGAGGGTAGCTCCTACAATGAGCAGTTCTTC
.	TRBJ2-7	TRBV19	.	CASSIDGGTGSYEQYF	TGTGCCAGTAGTATAGATGGGGGGACGGGCTCCTACGAGCAGTACTTC
few	TRBJ1-5	TRBV6-5	.	CASSPRDSSYQPQHF	TGTGCCAGCAGCCCACGCGACAGTTCGTATCAGCCCCAGCATTTT
.	TRBJ1-5	TRBV6-5	TRBD1	CASKGTGHQPQHF	TGTGCCAGCAAGGGGACAGGCCATCAGCCCCAGCATTTT
.	TRBJ1-1	TRBV11-1	.	CASSPSRAMAEAFF	TGTGCCAGCAGCCCAAGCAGGGCAATGGCTGAAGCTTTCTTT
.	TRBJ2-7	TRBV5-4	TRBD1	CASSLREGAIEQYF	TGTGCCAGCAGCCTCCGTGAGGGGGCTATAGAGCAGTACTTC
.	TRBJ1-4	TRBV7-9	.	CASSPNMDEKLFF	TGTGCCAGCAGCCCCAACATGGATGAAAAACTGTTTTTT
.	TRBJ2-5	TRBV10-3	.	CAISESGAQETQYF	TGTGCCATCAGTGAGTCAGGAGCCCAAGAGACCCAGTACTTC
.	TRBJ2-5	TRBV29-1	TRBD2	CSVTDRRGGQETQYF	TGCAGCGTCACAGATAGGCGGGGGGGCCAAGAGACCCAGTACTTC
once	TRBJ2-1	TRBV5-1	.	CASSDNNEQFF	TGCGCCAGCAGCGACAACAATGAGCAGTTCTTC
few	TRBJ1-1	TRBV19	.	CASTARLGTLNMNTEAFF	TGTGCCAGTACCGCCCGGTTGGGAACCTTAAACATGAACACTGAAGCTTTCTTT
.	TRBJ2-1	TRBV27	TRBD2	CASSFGLATYNEQFF	TGTGCCAGCAGTTTCGGACTAGCGACTTACAATGAGCAGTTCTTC
.	TRBJ2-7	TRBV19	.	CASSTEKIKWRGLFSYEQYF	TGTGCCAGTAGCACGGAAAAGATAAAATGGCGGGGCCTCTTCTCCTACGAGCAGTACTTC
.	TRBJ1-3	TRBV6-6	TRBD1	CASSTDRRGSGNTIYF	TGTGCCAGCAGTACGGACAGGAGGGGCTCTGGAAACACCATATATTTT